These T cell receptor beta chains were read from a single sample in a study of T cells after yellow fever vaccination. TCRdb ran MiXCR on the 5' RACE reads and lists one entry per CDR3 protein. Among roughly 500,000 distinct CDR3 sequences listed, under 25% were seen once. Sequenced material: PBMCs, taken 15 days after the yellow fever booster vaccination. These receptors came from a man aged 25-45 years who received the YFV17D yellow fever vaccine. Each CDR3 is given without its conserved first and last residue. D genes are given only for firm matches. Clone size, where shown, is once, few, many, or a class for clones that have expanded.

clone_size	j_call	v_call	cdr3_length	d_call	cdr3_aa
.	TRBJ2-3	TRBV4-3	9	.	ASSQGNTQY
.	TRBJ2-7	TRBV6-5	13	.	ASSYSAGKRDEQY
.	TRBJ2-3	TRBV7-8	15	TRBD1	ASSFTPPGQGSDTQY
.	TRBJ2-5	TRBV15	13	TRBD1	ATSRIQGTQETQY
few	TRBJ2-7	TRBV20-1	12	.	SARVGGRTYEQY
.	TRBJ1-5	TRBV10-2	12	.	ASSGTDPWEPQH
.	TRBJ1-3	TRBV10-3	13	TRBD1	ATTGTAFSGNTIY
few	TRBJ2-5	TRBV16	11	.	ASSVRKQETQY
.	TRBJ2-2	TRBV5-1	13	TRBD2	ASRPSGAGTGELF
many	TRBJ2-7	TRBV6-5	13	TRBD1	ASSYPGTGDYEQY
.	TRBJ2-3	TRBV5-1	11	TRBD1	ASRSGGADTQY
.	TRBJ1-1	TRBV19	10	.	ASSLTTAEAF
.	TRBJ1-3	TRBV5-1	13	.	ASSPNSNSGNTIY
.	TRBJ1-3	TRBV9	12	.	ASSVESAVDTIY
.	TRBJ2-5	TRBV24-1	12	.	ATPAKGDSETQY